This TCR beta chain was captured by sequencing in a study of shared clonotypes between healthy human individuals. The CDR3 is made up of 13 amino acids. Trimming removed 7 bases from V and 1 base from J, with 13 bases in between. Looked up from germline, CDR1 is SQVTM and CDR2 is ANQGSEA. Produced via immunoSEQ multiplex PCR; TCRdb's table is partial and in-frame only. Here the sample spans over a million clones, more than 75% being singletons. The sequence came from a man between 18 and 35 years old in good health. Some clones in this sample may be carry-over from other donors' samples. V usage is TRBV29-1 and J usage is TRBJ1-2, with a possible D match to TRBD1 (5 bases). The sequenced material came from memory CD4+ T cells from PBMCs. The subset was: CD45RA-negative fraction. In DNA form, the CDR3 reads TGCAGCGCCACCACGGGACTTAACTATGGCTACACCTTC. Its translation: CSATTGLNYGYTF.